This is a list of T cell receptor beta chains from one sample in a study of T cell changes during pregnancy in multiple sclerosis. Profiled with immunoSEQ multiplex PCR; TCRdb holds only in-frame clones, not every one. The data contain about 53,000 clones, nearly 95% of them seen just once; the ten biggest clones take up 0.5%. The specimen was CD4+ T cells from peripheral blood mononuclear cells, collected in the third trimester of pregnancy. These receptors were collected from a female donor with multiple sclerosis, enrolled in a pregnancy study. Both conserved end residues are trimmed from each CDR3.

V gene,CDR3 protein
TRBV5-8,ASRSPSVAYNSPLH
TRBV5-1,ASSLEPSAGANTQY
TRBV18,ASSPGGSNQPQH
TRBV12-5,ASGLVPEIEKLF
TRBV2,ASGEKGSPLH
TRBV9,ASSARQGSSYNEQF
TRBV6-1,ASRGGEGPGNTIY
TRBV10-3,AIGTPKINEQF
TRBV19,ASSIRTSGVYEQY
TRBV5-6,ASSYVGLGSYEQY
TRBV11-2,ASSSVRGNSNQPQH
TRBV7-9,ASSSIKGRVVYT
TRBV27,ASSSRGATNEKLF
TRBV19,ASSGVASYEQY
TRBV6-5,ASRTGLGAKNIQY
TRBV30,ACQTGNEKLF
TRBV11-2,ASSLAGGFETQY
TRBV6-6,ASSLNRKEGLF
TRBV6-6,ASAPSHRDYNEQF
TRBV7-6,ASSLGGGRDPTQY
TRBV19,ASSTGGGTDTQY
TRBV6-1,ASRVTGQPGELF
TRBV5-1,ASSFNGAGGAYEQY
TRBV5-1,ASSLVSPPNTEAF
TRBV6-1,ASSEAWGGNQPQH
TRBV4-2,ASSPGVGSNQPQH
TRBV15,ATSLGTGGYGYT
TRBV5-3,ARRPPGTGENTGELF
TRBV7-2,ASSLEASGGGLVRETQY
TRBV5-4,ASSPQASYEQY
TRBV4-1,ASSLRQGYTGELF
TRBV27,ASSIQQAGASGYT
TRBV5-1,ASSDQGQETQY
TRBV4-2,ASSQDWDKSYNSPLH
TRBV2,ARRTSGQGRIVGIGTEAF
TRBV6-4,ASSHLAGNEQF
TRBV18,ASSPPGRINEKLF
TRBV11-2,ASSRRGDRGYQETQY
TRBV2,ASSEGVLGVETQY
TRBV11-3,ASSPDGSSYNEQF
TRBV2,ASSEALREADTQY
TRBV5-1,ASSILTGHTEAF
TRBV5-1,ASSPNQGARNSPLH
TRBV7-2,ASSVRTDQPQH
TRBV7-6,ASSLDRGQGYEQY
TRBV6-1,ASHRGLLFNQPQH
TRBV5-1,ASSPSGGANEQF
TRBV6-1,ASSGLNSETQY
TRBV4-2,ASSQVIGNTEAF
TRBV19,ASSIDLYGFDQPQH
TRBV4-1,ASSQVPWGVEAF
TRBV14,ASSQDIYEQY
TRBV23-1,ASSQLVRIPKVTGELF
TRBV7-9,ASTIEEGTEAF
TRBV2,ASIAGMINEKLF
TRBV18,ASSPLPQGSYEQY
TRBV2,ASSDLQAYGELF